This note documents a single T cell receptor (beta chain) sequence. The CDR3 sequence is 19 residues long. Germline assignment: CDR1 SGHDN and CDR2 FVKESK. The J segment lost 4 bases and the V segment lost 1 base, leaving 16 bases of the junction unmatched. This sample is part of a study of shared T cell receptors in the human thymus. Clones were read by immunoSEQ multiplex PCR, and TCRdb kept only the in-frame ones, dropping some. The sample lists approximately 760,000 clones; around 85% were seen once. This same sample was also part of a study on human thymus T cells. This second report adds: In corrective heart surgery, resections were taken, and these provided the thymus tissue. In thymic and blood repertoires alike, V and J usage looked biased. In unrelated individuals, thymic repertoires overlapped highly, according to related research.

The clonotype originates from a girl less than two years old with a congenital heart defect. The sequencing input was thymocytes. The chain links TRBV14 to TRBJ1-2, with 9 bases fitting TRBD1. The chain's CDR3 is CASSQGDRTGVVWSYGYTF. The CDR3 DNA sequence: TGTGCCAGCAGCCAAGGGGATCGGACAGGGGTTGTGTGGAGCTATGGCTACACCTTC.